This T cell receptor (beta chain) was recovered during a study of T-cell reconstitution after alpha-beta-depleted transplantation in children. Study observations and caveats: In some patients, recipient T cells and intrathymic progenitors surviving conditioning explained high day-60 diversity. Where alpha-beta T cells came from about two months after transplant was reportedly several hundred expanded graft clones. Fresh T-cell production supplied most of the T-cell counts and diversity seen one year after transplant.

This CDR3 is built from 14 residues. V was trimmed by 8 bases and J by 7 bases, leaving 20 bases between them. Germline assignment: CDR1 SEHNR and CDR2 FQNEAQ (reference sequence). Preparing the TCRbeta library involved the use of unique molecular identifiers. TCRdb re-called the PCR reads with MiXCR, one entry per CDR3 protein. The sample records approximately 230,000 distinct CDR3 sequences, about 24% being singletons. This clonotype was seen many times. Its antigen is currently unknown. Sequencing used PBMCs, mostly from graft donor cells, obtained 360 days after TCRalphabeta/CD19-depleted stem cell transplant. The source of this sequence is a female patient between 2 and 10 years old who had a stem cell transplant for congenital amegakaryocytic thrombocytopenia, so the T cells may come from the graft donor. The chain employs TRBV7-9 and TRBJ1-2; no clear D gene. The CDR3 DNA is TGTGCCAGCTCACAAACAGCCCCTAGGGCTGGCTACACCTTC. Its translation: CASSQTAPRAGYTF.